These 18 T cell receptor beta chains were sequenced from one sample in a study of cytomegalovirus exposure and HLA in healthy donors. PCR amplification relied on 60 Vbeta primers (plus 13 Jbeta primers). TCRdb keeps only in-frame clones here, not all; method: immunoSEQ multiplex PCR. The sample has some 130,000 clones, about 80% seen once; the top ten hold 2.5% to 3%. The source material was PBMCs. These receptors originate from a man aged 30 to 45 in good health and CMV-seronegative.

The rearrangement links TRBV28 to TRBJ2-7; 7 nucleotides agree with TRBD1. V was clipped by 7 bases and J by 2 bases; unmatched bases: 5. The CDR3 has 13 amino acids. Germline CDR1 and CDR2: MDHEN and SYDVKM. CDR3 amino acids: CASIRDSPYEQYF. The DNA for the CDR3 is TGTGCCAGCATTCGGGACAGCCCCTACGAGCAGTACTTC.

The CDR3 loop is CASIGGKERTEAFF. CDR3 DNA sequence: TGTGCCAGTATCGGAGGTAAGGAGCGCACTGAAGCTTTCTTT. The rearrangement joins TRBV11-3 to TRBJ1-1; D is uncertain. V was shortened by 9 bases and J by 4 bases, with 18 bases between the two germline ends. There are 14 residues in the CDR3. Germline loops: CDR1 SGHNT, CDR2 YENEEA.

The V and J genes are TRBV4-3 and TRBJ2-7; tentatively, D is TRBD2 (7 bases). Per the germline V gene, CDR1 is LGHNA and CDR2 is YSLEER. Trimming pared 3 bases from V and 6 bases from J, leaving 15 bases between. This CDR3 contains 14 residues. The CDR3 DNA sequence: TGCGCCAGCAGCCAGATACTCGGGGGGCGCGAGCAGTACTTC. Translated, it gives CASSQILGGREQYF.

To note about this clone: Here the CDR3 omits its conserved ending phenylalanine or tryptophan, so a read error is the likely source. The J gene is TRBJ2-7, the V gene TRBV6-5; 12 bases are shared with TRBD2. CDR1 is MNHEY and CDR2 is SVGAGI in the germline V gene. This CDR3 is 15 amino acids long. The trim removed 4 bases at V and 2 bases at J, leaving 3 bases unmatched. The CDR3 nucleotides read TGTGCCAGCAGTTGGACTAGCGGGGCACCCTACGAGCAGTACCTC. It is translated as CASSWTSGAPYEQYL.

The chain combines TRBV12-5 with TRBJ1-1; 10 bases align to TRBD1. With V trimmed by 2 bases and J by 1 base, 7 bases remained unmatched. Germline values: CDR1 LGHNT, CDR2 FRNRAP. This CDR3 spans 17 amino acids. The CDR3 reads CASGLTPDRGANTEAFF. CDR3 DNA sequence: TGTGCTAGTGGTTTGACCCCGGACAGGGGGGCGAACACTGAAGCTTTCTTT. Combining the CDR3 with reference TRBV12-5 and TRBJ1-1 gives the whole variable domain DARVTQTPRHKVTEMGQEVTMRCQPILGHNTVFWYRQTMMQGLELLAYFRNRAPLDDSGMPKDRFSAEMPDATLATLKIQPSEPRDSAVYFCASGLTPDRGANTEAFFGQGTRLTVV.

This chain joins TRBV29-1 and TRBJ1-1; 7 bases align to TRBD1. Germline CDR1 and CDR2: SQVTM and ANQGSEA. The V and J ends lost 7 bases and 1 base, in that order; junction bases with no gene match: 6. This CDR3 is 13 amino acids long. CDR3 nucleotides: TGCAGCGGCCGACAGGGAAGGAACACTGAAGCTTTCTTT. This translates into CSGRQGRNTEAFF.

The chain recombines TRBV28 with TRBJ2-1; TRBD2 matches at 7 bases. Looked up from germline, CDR1 is MDHEN and CDR2 is SYDVKM. V was pared by 1 base and J by 0 bases, with 0 bases of the junction left unmatched. The CDR3 loop spans 15 amino acids. In nucleotides, the CDR3 is TGTGCCAGCAGTTTATTAGCGGGCTCCTACAATGAGCAGTTCTTC. It translates to CASSLLAGSYNEQFF.

The chain has TRBV5-1 and TRBJ1-2; 7 nucleotides match TRBD1. V was pared by 4 bases and J by 5 bases, with 11 bases of the junction left unmatched. CDR1 and CDR2 from the germline V gene are SGHRS and YFSETQ. This CDR3 has 15 amino acids. The CDR3 DNA is TGCGCCAGCAGCGTGGTAACCGGGACAGAATATGGCTACACCTTC. The encoded protein is CASSVVTGTEYGYTF.

This clone was seen a few times. This chain joins TRBV5-6 and TRBJ1-2; tentative D call: TRBD1 (6 bases). Trimming stripped 3 bases from V and 2 bases from J, with 17 bases between. The germline gives CDR1 SGHDT, CDR2 YYEEEE. The CDR3 consists of 16 residues. DNA of the CDR3: TGTGCCAGCAGCTACCAGTCACAGGGCCTAAACTATGGCTACACCTTC. The encoded protein is CASSYQSQGLNYGYTF.

The chain links TRBV4-1 to TRBJ2-3; D gene uncertain. V was shortened by 2 bases and J by 5 bases, with 2 bases between the two germline ends. This CDR3 has 11 amino acids. Looked up from germline, CDR1 is MGHRA and CDR2 is YSYEKL. The CDR3 reads CASSQLDTQYF. CDR3 sequence (DNA): TGCGCCAGCAGCCAACTAGATACGCAGTATTTT.

The chain joins TRBV27 to TRBJ2-7; D is possibly TRBD1 (5 bases). V lost 4 bases and J 4 bases, leaving 14 bases between the germline ends. The CDR3 runs to 14 residues. Germline CDR1 and CDR2: MNHEY and SMNVEV (reference sequence). The CDR3 spells CASSSRVLGYEQYF. DNA for the CDR3: TGTGCCAGCAGTTCCAGGGTGCTGGGGTACGAGCAGTACTTC.

The V and J genes are TRBV20-1 and TRBJ1-2, with D unresolved. This CDR3 contains 10 residues. Germline CDR1 is DFQATT and CDR2 is SNEGSKA (reference sequence). V lost 5 bases, J lost 6 bases, and 7 bases lay in between. The CDR3 DNA follows: TGCAGTGCTTTAACAGATGGCTACACCTTC. The encoded protein is CSALTDGYTF.

This CDR3 is CASSGTGVQDGYTF. The CDR3 DNA is TGTGCCAGTAGTGGGACAGGGGTTCAAGATGGCTACACCTTC. This sequence joins TRBV19 and TRBJ1-2, with TRBD1 identical over 10 bases. The V gene's germline CDR1 is LNHDA and CDR2 SQIVND (reference sequence). The CDR3 runs 14 residues. V was clipped by 5 bases and J by 6 bases; unmatched bases: 6.

The rearrangement uses TRBV25-1 and TRBJ2-3; 10 bases fit TRBD2. V was pared by 5 bases and J by 2 bases, with 4 bases of the junction left unmatched. The CDR3 covers 15 residues. CDR1 and CDR2 (germline): MGHDK, SYGVNS. In DNA, the CDR3 is TGTGCCAGCAGTCCGAGCGGGAGGGCCACAGATACGCAGTATTTT. It specifies CASSPSGRATDTQYF.

In regard to this clone: Other DNA sequences in the same sample also yield this CDR3. The chain links TRBV29-1 to TRBJ1-1; no reliable D call. Trimming took off 6 bases at V and 5 bases at J, with 10 bases between the two ends. This CDR3 is 11 amino acids long. Germline V lookup: CDR1 SQVTM, CDR2 ANQGSEA. In nucleotides, the CDR3 is TGCAGCGTCGAATCCGGGACTGAAGCTTTCTTT. As protein: CSVESGTEAFF.

This chain connects TRBV5-8 to TRBJ2-3, with 10 bases identical to TRBD2. J lost 7 bases, V lost 7 bases, and 6 bases had no gene match. Germline values: CDR1 SGHTS, CDR2 YDEGEE. The CDR3 is 13 amino acids. The CDR3 region is CASLQREGYTQYF. The CDR3 DNA follows: TGTGCCAGCCTCCAGCGGGAGGGGTATACGCAGTATTTT.

A word on this clone: Other DNA variants within this sample encode the same CDR3. This chain joins TRBV18 and TRBJ2-5; 9 bases match TRBD2. CDR1 and CDR2 from the germline V gene are KGHSH and LQKENI. V was clipped by 1 base and J by 8 bases; unmatched bases: 5. This CDR3 has 14 amino acids. The CDR3 nucleotides are TGTGCCAGCTCACCACTAGCGGGAGTGGAAACCCAGTACTTC. Protein sequence: CASSPLAGVETQYF.

The rearrangement links TRBV29-1 to TRBJ2-7; 9 nucleotides line up with TRBD1. The CDR3 extends over 13 amino acids. CDR1 SQVTM and CDR2 ANQGSEA come from the germline V gene. The J segment lost 7 bases and the V segment lost 4 bases, leaving 8 bases of the junction unmatched. This CDR3 is CSVGTGALREQYF. Written as DNA, the CDR3 is TGCAGCGTTGGGACAGGGGCACTGAGGGAGCAGTACTTC.